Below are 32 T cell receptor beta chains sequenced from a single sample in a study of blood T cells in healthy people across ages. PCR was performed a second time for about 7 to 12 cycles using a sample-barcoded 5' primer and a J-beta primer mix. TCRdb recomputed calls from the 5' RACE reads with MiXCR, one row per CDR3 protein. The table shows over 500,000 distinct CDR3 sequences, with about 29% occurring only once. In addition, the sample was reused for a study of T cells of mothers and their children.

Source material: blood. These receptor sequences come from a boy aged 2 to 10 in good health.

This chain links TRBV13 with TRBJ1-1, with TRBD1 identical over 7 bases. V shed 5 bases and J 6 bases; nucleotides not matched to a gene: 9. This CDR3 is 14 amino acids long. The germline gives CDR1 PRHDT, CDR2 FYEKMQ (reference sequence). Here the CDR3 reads CASSGRDRDSEAFF. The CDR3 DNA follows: TGTGCCAGCAGCGGCCGGGACAGAGACTCTGAAGCTTTCTTT.

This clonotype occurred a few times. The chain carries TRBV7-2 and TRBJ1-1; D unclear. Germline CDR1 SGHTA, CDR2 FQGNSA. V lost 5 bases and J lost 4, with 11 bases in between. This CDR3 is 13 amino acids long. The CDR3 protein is CASSVERVTEAFF. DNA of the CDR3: TGTGCCAGCAGCGTCGAACGGGTCACTGAAGCTTTCTTT.

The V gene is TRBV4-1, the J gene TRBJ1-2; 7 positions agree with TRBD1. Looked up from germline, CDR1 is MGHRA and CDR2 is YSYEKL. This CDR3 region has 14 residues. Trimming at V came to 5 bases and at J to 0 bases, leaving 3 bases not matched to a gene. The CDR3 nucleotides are TGCGCCAGCAGCGGACAGGTTACTAACTATGGCTACACCTTC. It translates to CASSGQVTNYGYTF.

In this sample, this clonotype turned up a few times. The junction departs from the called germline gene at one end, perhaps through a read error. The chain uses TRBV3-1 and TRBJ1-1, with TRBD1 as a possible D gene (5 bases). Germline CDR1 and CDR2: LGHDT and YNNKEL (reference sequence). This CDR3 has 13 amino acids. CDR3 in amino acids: CASSQVRGTEAFF. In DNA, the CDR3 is TGCGCCAGCAGCCAAGTAAGGGGAACTGAAGCTTTCTTT.

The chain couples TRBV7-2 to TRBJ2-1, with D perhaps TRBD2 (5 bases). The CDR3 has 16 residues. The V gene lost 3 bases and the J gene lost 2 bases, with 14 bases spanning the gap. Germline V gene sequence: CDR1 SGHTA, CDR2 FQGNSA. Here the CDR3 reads CASSFSTGRTYNEQFF. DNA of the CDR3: TGTGCCAGCAGCTTTTCCACGGGAAGAACCTACAATGAGCAGTTCTTC. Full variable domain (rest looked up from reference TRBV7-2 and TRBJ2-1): GAGVSQSPSNKVTEKGKDVELRCDPISGHTALYWYRQSLGQGLEFLIYFQGNSAPDKSGLPSDRFSAERTGGSVSTLTIQRTQQEDSAVYLCASSFSTGRTYNEQFFGPGTRLTVL.

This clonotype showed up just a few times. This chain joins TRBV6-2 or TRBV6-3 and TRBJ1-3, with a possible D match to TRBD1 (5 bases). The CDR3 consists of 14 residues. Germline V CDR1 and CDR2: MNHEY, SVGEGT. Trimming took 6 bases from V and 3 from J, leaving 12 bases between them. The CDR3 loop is CASSILGGGNTIYF. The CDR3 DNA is TGTGCCAGCAGCATACTCGGGGGTGGAAACACCATATATTTT.

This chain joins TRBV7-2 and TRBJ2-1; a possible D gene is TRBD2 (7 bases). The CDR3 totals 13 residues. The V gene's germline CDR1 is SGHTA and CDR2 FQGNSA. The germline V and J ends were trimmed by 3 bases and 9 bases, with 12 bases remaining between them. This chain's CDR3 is CASSFEGGGEQFF. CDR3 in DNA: TGTGCCAGCAGCTTTGAGGGAGGGGGTGAGCAGTTCTTC.

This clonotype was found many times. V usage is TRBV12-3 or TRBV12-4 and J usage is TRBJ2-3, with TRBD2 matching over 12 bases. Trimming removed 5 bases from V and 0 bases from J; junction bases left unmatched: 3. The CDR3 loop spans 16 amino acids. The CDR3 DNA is TGTGCCAGCAGTCCGGGGACTAGCGGGAGCACAGATACGCAGTATTTT. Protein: CASSPGTSGSTDTQYF.

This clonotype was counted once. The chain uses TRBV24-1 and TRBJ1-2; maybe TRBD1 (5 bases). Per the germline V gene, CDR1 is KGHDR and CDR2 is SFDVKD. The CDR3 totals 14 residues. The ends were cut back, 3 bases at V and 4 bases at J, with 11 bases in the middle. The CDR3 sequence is CATSDQRQSYGYTF. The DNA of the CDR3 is TGTGCCACCAGTGATCAACGACAGAGCTATGGCTACACCTTC.

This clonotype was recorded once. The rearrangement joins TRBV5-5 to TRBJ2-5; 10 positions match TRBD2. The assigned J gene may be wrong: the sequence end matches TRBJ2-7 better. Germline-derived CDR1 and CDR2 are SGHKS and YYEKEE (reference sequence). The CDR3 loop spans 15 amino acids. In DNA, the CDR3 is TGTGCCAGCAGCCCAGCGGTAGCGGGGGGTTACGAGCAGTACTTC. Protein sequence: CASSPAVAGGYEQYF.

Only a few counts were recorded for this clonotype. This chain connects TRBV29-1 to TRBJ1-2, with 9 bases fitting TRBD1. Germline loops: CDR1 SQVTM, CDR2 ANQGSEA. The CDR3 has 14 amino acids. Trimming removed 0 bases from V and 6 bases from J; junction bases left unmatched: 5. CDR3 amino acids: CSVEDWGDRDGYTF. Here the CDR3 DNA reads TGCAGCGTTGAAGATTGGGGGGACAGGGATGGCTACACCTTC.

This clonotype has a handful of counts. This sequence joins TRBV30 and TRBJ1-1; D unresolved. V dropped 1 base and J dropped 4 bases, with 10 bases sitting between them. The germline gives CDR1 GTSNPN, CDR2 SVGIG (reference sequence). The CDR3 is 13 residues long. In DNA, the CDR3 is TGTGCCTGGAGTGGGAGGGTTGGCACTGAAGCTTTCTTT. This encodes CAWSGRVGTEAFF. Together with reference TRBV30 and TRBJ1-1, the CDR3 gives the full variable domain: SQTIHQWPATLVQPVGSPLSLECTVEGTSNPNLYWYRQAAGRGLQLLFYSVGIGQISSEVPQNLSASRPQDRQFILSSKKLLLSDSGFYLCAWSGRVGTEAFFGQGTRLTVV.

As DNA, the CDR3 is TGTGCCAGCAGGCGGGGGACAGGGCCCCTCTACGAGCAGTACTTC. Protein product: CASRRGTGPLYEQYF. The chain uses TRBV6-5 and TRBJ2-5; 9 nucleotides match TRBD1. TRBJ2-7 explains the end of the DNA better; the J call may be wrong. This CDR3 spans 15 amino acids. The germline gives CDR1 MNHEY, CDR2 SVGAGI.

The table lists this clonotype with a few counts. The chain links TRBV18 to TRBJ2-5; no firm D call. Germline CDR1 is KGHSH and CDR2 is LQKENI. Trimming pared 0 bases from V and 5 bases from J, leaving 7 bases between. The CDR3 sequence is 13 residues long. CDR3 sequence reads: CASSPPLFETQYF. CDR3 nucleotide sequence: TGTGCCAGCTCACCACCGCTGTTTGAGACCCAGTACTTC.

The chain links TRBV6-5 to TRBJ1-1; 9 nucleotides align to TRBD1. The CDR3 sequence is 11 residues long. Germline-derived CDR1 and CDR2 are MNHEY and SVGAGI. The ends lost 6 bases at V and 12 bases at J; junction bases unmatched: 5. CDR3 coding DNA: TGTGCCAGCAGCAAACAGGGGGCGACTTTCTTT. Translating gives CASSKQGATFF.

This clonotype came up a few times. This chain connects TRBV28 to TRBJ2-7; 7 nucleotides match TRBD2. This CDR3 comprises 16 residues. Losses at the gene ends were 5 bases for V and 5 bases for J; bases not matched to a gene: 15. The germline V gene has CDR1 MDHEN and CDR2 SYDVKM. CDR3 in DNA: TGTGCCAGCAGTGGGAAGGGACTAACCAAGCGGGACGAGCAGTACTTC. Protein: CASSGKGLTKRDEQYF.

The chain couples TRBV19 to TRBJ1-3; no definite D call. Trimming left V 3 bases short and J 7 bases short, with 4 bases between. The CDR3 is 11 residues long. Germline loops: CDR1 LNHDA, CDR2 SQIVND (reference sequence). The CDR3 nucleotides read TGTGCCAGTAGTATCAGCAACACCATATATTTT. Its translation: CASSISNTIYF.

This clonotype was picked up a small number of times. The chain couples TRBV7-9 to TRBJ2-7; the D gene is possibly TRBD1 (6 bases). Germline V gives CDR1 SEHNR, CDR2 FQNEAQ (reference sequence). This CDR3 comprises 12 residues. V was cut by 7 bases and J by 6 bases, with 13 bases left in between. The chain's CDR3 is CASTFGQTEQYF. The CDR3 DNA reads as TGTGCCAGCACCTTCGGACAGACCGAGCAGTACTTC. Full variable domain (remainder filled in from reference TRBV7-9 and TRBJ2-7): DTGVSQNPRHKITKRGQNVTFRCDPISEHNRLYWYRQTLGQGPEFLTYFQNEAQLEKSRLLSDRFSAERPKGSFSTLEIQRTEQGDSAMYLCASTFGQTEQYFGPGTRLTVT.

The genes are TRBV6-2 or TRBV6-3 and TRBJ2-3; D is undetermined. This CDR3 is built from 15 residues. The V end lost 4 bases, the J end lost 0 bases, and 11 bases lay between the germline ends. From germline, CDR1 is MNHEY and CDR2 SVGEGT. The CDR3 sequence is CASSSTLHSTDTQYF. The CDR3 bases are TGTGCCAGCAGTTCGACCTTACACAGCACAGATACGCAGTATTTT.

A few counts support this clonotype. CDR3: CASSDLAGDIGTQYF. The CDR3 coding sequence is TGTGCCAGCAGTGATCTAGCGGGGGACATAGGTACGCAGTATTTT. The chain has TRBV9 and TRBJ2-3, with 10 bases that match TRBD2. Germline loops: CDR1 SGDLS, CDR2 YYNGEE. V trimming: 5 bases; J trimming: 8 bases; junction bases outside the gene matches: 11. The CDR3 runs 15 residues.

The chain's CDR3 is CASSFRSTGRGRRYEQYF. Here the CDR3 DNA reads TGTGCCAGCAGTTTCCGGTCGACAGGACGGGGCAGGCGCTACGAGCAGTACTTC. V usage is TRBV12-3 or TRBV12-4 and J usage is TRBJ2-7; TRBD1 might be the D (6 bases). The CDR3 covers 18 residues. Trimming pared 3 bases from V and 3 bases from J, leaving 24 bases between.

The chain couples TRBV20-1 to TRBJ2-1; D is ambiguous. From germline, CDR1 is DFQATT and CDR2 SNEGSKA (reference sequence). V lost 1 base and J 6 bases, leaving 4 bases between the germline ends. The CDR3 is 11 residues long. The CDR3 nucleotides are TGCAGTGCTAGAGTCAGCAATGAGCAGTTCTTC. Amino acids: CSARVSNEQFF.

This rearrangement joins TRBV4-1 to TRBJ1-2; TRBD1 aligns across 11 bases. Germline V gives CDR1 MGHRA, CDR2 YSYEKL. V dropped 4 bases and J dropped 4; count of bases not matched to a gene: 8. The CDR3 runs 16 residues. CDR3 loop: CASSPAGQGAPYGYTF. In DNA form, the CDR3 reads TGCGCCAGCAGCCCAGCCGGACAGGGGGCACCCTATGGCTACACCTTC.

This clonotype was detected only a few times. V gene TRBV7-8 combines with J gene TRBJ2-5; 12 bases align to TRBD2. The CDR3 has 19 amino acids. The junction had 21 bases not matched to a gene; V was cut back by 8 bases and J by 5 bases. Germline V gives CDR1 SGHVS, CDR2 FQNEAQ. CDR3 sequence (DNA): TGTGCCAGCGGTGCCTCGCGGGCTAGCGGGAGGGCCGGTCCTGAGACCCAGTACTTC. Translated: CASGASRASGRAGPETQYF.

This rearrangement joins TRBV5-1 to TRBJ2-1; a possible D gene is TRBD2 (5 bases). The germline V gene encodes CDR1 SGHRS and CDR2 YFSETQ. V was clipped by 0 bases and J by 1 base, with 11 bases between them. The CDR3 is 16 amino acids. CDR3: CASSLAGVGSYNEQFF. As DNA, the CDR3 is TGCGCCAGCAGCTTGGCCGGGGTGGGGTCCTACAATGAGCAGTTCTTC.

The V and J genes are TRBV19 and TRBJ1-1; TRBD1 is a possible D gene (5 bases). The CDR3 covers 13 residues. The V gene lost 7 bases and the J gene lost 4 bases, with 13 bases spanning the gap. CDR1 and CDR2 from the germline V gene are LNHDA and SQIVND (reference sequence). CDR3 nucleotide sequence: TGTGCCAGTAACGACCAGGGTGGCACTGAAGCTTTCTTT. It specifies CASNDQGGTEAFF.

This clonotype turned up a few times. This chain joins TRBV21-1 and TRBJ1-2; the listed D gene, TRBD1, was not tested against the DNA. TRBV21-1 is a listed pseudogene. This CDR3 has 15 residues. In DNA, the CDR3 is TGTGCCAGCAGCAAGCTTCAGGGGACTAACTATGGCTACACCTTC. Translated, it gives CASSKLQGTNYGYTF.

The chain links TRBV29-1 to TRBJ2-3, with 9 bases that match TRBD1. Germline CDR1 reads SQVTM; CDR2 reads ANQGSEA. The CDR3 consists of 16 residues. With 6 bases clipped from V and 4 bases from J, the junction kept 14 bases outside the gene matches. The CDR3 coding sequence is TGCAGCGTACGTCCGGGACAGGGTGTGTCAGCAGATACGCAGTATTTT. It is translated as CSVRPGQGVSADTQYF.

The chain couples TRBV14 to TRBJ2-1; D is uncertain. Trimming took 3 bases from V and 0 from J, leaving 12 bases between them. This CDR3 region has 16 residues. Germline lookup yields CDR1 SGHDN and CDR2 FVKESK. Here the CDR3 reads CASSQSPRSSYNEQFF. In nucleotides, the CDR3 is TGTGCCAGCAGCCAGAGTCCCCGAAGCTCCTACAATGAGCAGTTCTTC.

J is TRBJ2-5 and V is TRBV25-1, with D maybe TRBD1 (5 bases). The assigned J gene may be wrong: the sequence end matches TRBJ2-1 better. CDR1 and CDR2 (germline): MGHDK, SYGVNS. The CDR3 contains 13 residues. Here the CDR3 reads CASSEIGVNEQFF. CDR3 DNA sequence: TGTGCCAGCAGTGAAATAGGGGTAAATGAGCAGTTCTTC.

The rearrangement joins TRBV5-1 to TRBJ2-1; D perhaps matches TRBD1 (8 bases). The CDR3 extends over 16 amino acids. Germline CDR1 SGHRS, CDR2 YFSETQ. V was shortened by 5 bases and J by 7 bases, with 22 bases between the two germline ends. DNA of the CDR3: TGCGCCAGCAGTTGGACAGGGCGGGAGAAGGGAAATGAGCAGTTCTTC. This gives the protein CASSWTGREKGNEQFF.

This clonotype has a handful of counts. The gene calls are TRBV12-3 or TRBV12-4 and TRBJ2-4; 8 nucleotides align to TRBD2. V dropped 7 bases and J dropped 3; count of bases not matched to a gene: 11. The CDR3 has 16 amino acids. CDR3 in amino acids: CASIPPGGGYKNIQYF. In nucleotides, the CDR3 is TGTGCCAGCATCCCTCCGGGGGGGGGCTACAAAAACATTCAGTACTTC.